The 10 T cell receptor beta chains below were found in one sample sequenced in a study of CD8+ T cells in alopecia areata listed by TCRdb under 2018. According to the study, the label for this sample's treatment or condition signals: oral pan-JAK inhibitor, 5-10 mg twice daily. Library preparation employed the immunoSEQ multiplex PCR assay. For TCR sequencing, RNA was extracted from every sample and reverse transcribed into cDNA to serve as template. The immuneACCESS repertoire file appears here via TCRdb, limited to in-frame rearrangements. These files lack a portion of the clones; in checked studies, under half of the deficit traces to unresolved V genes, and the cause of the others is not known. The sample contains hundreds of thousands of clones, approximately 67% of them found a single time. The biggest ten clones account for more than 0.95% of the sample. The material was CD4+ T cells sorted from blood, obtained between weeks 43 and 45, from a patient treated with tofacitinib. These receptors all stem from a human donor with alopecia areata.

V usage is TRBV5-1 and J usage is TRBJ2-7; TRBD1 aligns across 9 bases. Germline lookup yields CDR1 SGHRS and CDR2 YFSETQ. J was trimmed by 3 bases and V by 4 bases; bases with no gene match: 5. There are 14 residues in the CDR3. CDR3 protein: CASSAPDRGYEQYF. The CDR3 DNA follows: TGCGCCAGCAGCGCACCGGACAGGGGCTACGAGCAGTACTTC.

The V call is TRBV5-6, the J call TRBJ1-2, with TRBD1 as a possible D gene (6 bases). From germline, CDR1 is SGHDT and CDR2 YYEEEE. Trimming stripped 4 bases from V and 4 bases from J, with 11 bases between. The CDR3 length is 13 residues. The CDR3, as DNA: TGTGCCAGCAGCCTGACAGGTCCCTATGGCTACACCTTC. Its translation is CASSLTGPYGYTF.

This clone was found a few times. The chain combines TRBV29-1 with TRBJ2-5; D call uncertain. This CDR3 is 12 amino acids long. Germline loops: CDR1 SQVTM, CDR2 ANQGSEA. V was pared by 4 bases and J by 2 bases, with 8 bases between. For the CDR3, the DNA is TGCAGCGTTGGGCACTTTCAAGAGACCCAGTACTTC. Encoded protein: CSVGHFQETQYF.

This CDR3 reads CSVEGTLNSNQPQHF. CDR3 bases: TGCAGCGTTGAAGGGACGCTCAATAGCAATCAGCCCCAGCATTTT. The chain recombines TRBV29-1 with TRBJ1-5, with D unclear. CDR3 length equals 15 residues. Looked up from germline, CDR1 is SQVTM and CDR2 is ANQGSEA. V was cut by 1 base and J by 0 bases, with 10 bases left in between. The variable domain in full, completed from reference TRBV29-1 and TRBJ1-5, reads SAVISQKPSRDICQRGTSLTIQCQVDSQVTMMFWYRQQPGQSLTLIATANQGSEATYESGFVIDKFPISRPNLTFSTLTVSNMSPEDSSIYLCSVEGTLNSNQPQHFGDGTRLSIL.

Comment on this clone: This specimen includes other DNA sequences encoding the same CDR3. The rearrangement uses TRBV29-1 and TRBJ1-2; D is uncertain. Between the trimmed V and J ends, which lost 7 bases and 3 bases, there was a span of 9 bases. This CDR3 spans 11 amino acids. The V gene's germline CDR1 is SQVTM and CDR2 ANQGSEA. CDR3 in amino acids: CSGGTDYGYTF. The CDR3 coding sequence is TGCAGCGGCGGAACGGACTATGGCTACACCTTC.

The rearrangement uses TRBV20-1 and TRBJ1-2; D is undetermined. Trimming took off 6 bases at V and 6 bases at J, with 11 bases between the two ends. This CDR3 has 11 amino acids. Per germline, CDR1 DFQATT and CDR2 SNEGSKA (reference sequence). CDR3 sequence reads: CSARANHGYTF. DNA of the CDR3: TGCAGTGCCCGGGCCAACCATGGCTACACCTTC.

This rearrangement joins TRBV6-1 to TRBJ1-2; tentatively, D is TRBD1 (5 bases). V lost 2 bases to trimming and J lost 5 bases, with 12 bases between them. Germline CDR1 reads MNHNS; CDR2 reads SASEGT. This CDR3 region has 14 residues. CDR3 coding DNA: TGTGCCAGCAGTGAAATTTCGGGGGAGTATGGCTACACCTTC. It codes for CASSEISGEYGYTF.

Comment on this clone: Other DNA sequences in this specimen translate into the identical CDR3. The chain uses TRBV30 and TRBJ1-2, with D possibly TRBD1 on 5 matching bases. V lost 1 base and J 2 bases, leaving 5 bases between the germline ends. CDR3 size: 12 residues. The germline V gene has CDR1 GTSNPN and CDR2 SVGIG (reference sequence). The CDR3 reads CAWSAGNYGYTF. As DNA, the CDR3 is TGTGCCTGGAGTGCAGGGAACTATGGCTACACCTTC.

The V and J genes are TRBV5-1 and TRBJ1-4, with a weak D call TRBD1 (5 bases). Trimming took off 4 bases at V and 7 bases at J, with 14 bases between the two ends. CDR1 is SGHRS and CDR2 is YFSETQ in the germline V gene. This CDR3 region has 14 residues. CDR3 bases: TGCGCCAGCAGCCGGGGGGAGCAGGGTGAAAAACTGTTTTTT. Residues: CASSRGEQGEKLFF.

The chain is built from TRBV7-8 and TRBJ1-1, with D possibly TRBD1 on 5 matching bases. The CDR3 runs 18 residues. Trimming removed 3 bases from V and 0 bases from J, with 20 bases in between. Looked up from germline, CDR1 is SGHVS and CDR2 is FQNEAQ. CDR3 sequence (DNA): TGTGCCAGCAGCTTGGTGACAGTCAGTGCCCGCATGAACACTGAAGCTTTCTTT. The encoded protein is CASSLVTVSARMNTEAFF.